The clone carrying this T cell receptor (beta chain) has only a few counts. This entry is derived from a study of blood T cell repertoires in COVID-19. Study overall: Both acute and convalescent COVID-19 samples were obtained from the United States, Italy and Spain. PBMCs, B-cell-depleted T cells, or T cells provided the cDNA or gDNA that made up the material.

In the authors' workflow: Reference gene primer amplification in the assay estimated nucleated cell counts. Sequencing used immunoSEQ multiplex PCR; TCRdb keeps in-frame clones, though not all of them. From that table come the V and J calls and clone size; the DNA was used to work out D and trimming. The sample includes around 76,000 clones, about 80% of them seen just once. Sequenced input: peripheral blood. This sequence was found in a woman aged 70 to 79 with acute or convalescent COVID-19.

The CDR3 DNA is TGCAGCGCCGGGACAGGGAACACTGAAGCTTTCTTT. It translates to CSAGTGNTEAFF. The chain employs TRBV29-1 and TRBJ1-1; TRBD1 matches at 8 bases. Germline loops: CDR1 SQVTM, CDR2 ANQGSEA. This CDR3 contains 12 residues. V dropped 7 bases and J dropped 1; count of bases not matched to a gene: 2.